The text below deals with one T cell receptor beta chain. Antigen unknown. These data belong to a study of identical twins. Findings and caveats of the study: In zero-insertion analyses, partial confounding could arise from invariant MAIT and iNKT cells. Twin-shared out-of-frame alpha sequences were enriched for low generation probability. Modelling approaches yielded underestimates of out-of-frame TCR alpha sharing between monozygotic twins.

TCRdb itself ran the 5' RACE reads through MiXCR, one entry per CDR3 protein. This repertoire shows around 510,000 distinct CDR3 sequences, around an eighth found once; its top ten account for about 0.97%. This CDR3 comprises 16 residues. CDR1 is SGHDT and CDR2 is YYEEEE in the germline V gene. Trimming took 2 bases from V and 2 from J; bases not matched to a gene: 8. The sample was also linked to a second study, of yellow fever vaccine responses in identical twins. That report notes: Reportedly, twins' vaccine T cell responses looked partly convergent and partly personalized.

The TCR sequence derives from a woman younger than 30 in good health. Sequenced sample: CD4+ T cells sorted from blood. The chain uses TRBV5-6 and TRBJ2-7; 9 positions agree with TRBD1. CDR3 loop: CASSFPGQGLPYEQYF. As DNA, the CDR3 is TGTGCCAGCAGCTTCCCGGGACAGGGACTACCCTACGAGCAGTACTTC.